The T cell receptor beta chain described here comes from a study of shared clonotypes between healthy human individuals. Study information: A couple of women and a few men aged 18 to 49 served as donors. Study-level findings and limits: Shared across several donors were roughly 4.8% of the naive CD4 clonotypes. At large depth, rarefaction still showed sorted-subset sequencing to be incomplete.

The repertoire was sequenced with immunoSEQ multiplex PCR; TCRdb's copy has only in-frame clones and lacks some. The sample lists 230,000 or so clones, just over 65% occurring once. This clone was picked up a small number of times. The target antigen is unknown. The CDR3 length is 12 residues. Germline V gene lookup returns CDR1 SGHTA and CDR2 FQGNSA. V was shortened by 1 base and J by 7 bases, with 5 bases between the two germline ends. The specimen sequenced was memory CD4+ T cells sorted from blood. Subset noted: CD45RA-negative fraction. This chain connects TRBV7-2 to TRBJ2-4; D gene ambiguous. This TCR derives from a man younger than 45 in good health. CDR3 region: CASSLDGNIQYF. The CDR3, as DNA: TGTGCCAGCAGCTTAGATGGGAACATTCAGTACTTC.